One and the same sample provided the 20 T cell receptor beta chains below, sequenced in a study of blood T cell repertoires in COVID-19. TCRdb's copy holds only in-frame clones and misses some; the assay was immunoSEQ multiplex PCR. The repertoire holds roughly 200,000 clones, with more than 70% as singletons. The material sequenced was peripheral blood. Receptors were obtained from a man aged 18-30 years with active or convalescent COVID-19.

The chain joins TRBV7-2 to TRBJ2-7; 7 nucleotides agree with TRBD2. Germline CDR1 is SGHTA and CDR2 is FQGNSA. Trimming at V came to 2 bases and at J to 2 bases, leaving 6 bases not matched to a gene. The CDR3 sequence is 15 residues long. Here the CDR3 DNA reads TGTGCCAGCAGCTTAACTAGCGAGAACCCCTACGAGCAGTACTTC. It translates to CASSLTSENPYEQYF.

The chain uses TRBV9 and TRBJ1-2, with 8 positions matching TRBD1. In germline, CDR1 is SGDLS, CDR2 YYNGEE. This CDR3 spans 15 amino acids. The junction had 8 bases not matched to a gene; V was cut back by 0 bases and J by 7 bases. The CDR3 region is CASSVGRAGGGGYTF. CDR3 DNA sequence: TGTGCCAGCAGCGTAGGTCGGGCAGGGGGCGGTGGCTACACCTTC. Using reference TRBV9 and TRBJ1-2 for the parts outside the CDR3, the full variable domain is DSGVTQTPKHLITATGQRVTLRCSPRSGDLSVYWYQQSLDQGLQFLIQYYNGEERAKGNILERFSAQQFPDLHSELNLSSLELGDSALYFCASSVGRAGGGGYTFGSGTRLTVV.

V usage is TRBV4-2 and J usage is TRBJ2-1; perhaps TRBD1 as D (6 bases). This CDR3 comprises 17 residues. Germline assignment: CDR1 LGHNA and CDR2 YNFKEQ. Trimming stripped 0 bases from V and 10 bases from J, with 22 bases between. Written as DNA, the CDR3 is TGTGCCAGCAGCCAAGAGTTACAGGGCCGTTCGGAGTGGGAGCAGTTCTTC. Translating gives CASSQELQGRSEWEQFF.

The chain uses TRBV12-3 or TRBV12-4 and TRBJ2-1; D gene unclear. Trimming left V 1 base short and J 6 bases short, with 7 bases between. This CDR3 region has 13 residues. The CDR3 DNA sequence: TGTGCCAGCAGTTTAGACATCTCCAATGAGCAGTTCTTC. It translates to CASSLDISNEQFF.

CDR3 in DNA: TGCGCCAGCAGCTTGAGCCCCGCTCAAGAGACCCAGTACTTC. This codes for CASSLSPAQETQYF. The chain carries TRBV5-1 and TRBJ2-5; D uncertain. The germline CDR1 and CDR2 sequences are SGHRS and YFSETQ. V was clipped by 1 base and J by 2 bases, with 9 bases between them. This CDR3 has 14 residues. Supplemented by reference TRBV5-1 and TRBJ2-5, the full variable domain reads KAGVTQTPRYLIKTRGQQVTLSCSPISGHRSVSWYQQTPGQGLQFLFEYFSETQRNKGNFPGRFSGRQFSNSRSEMNVSTLELGDSALYLCASSLSPAQETQYFGPGTRLLVL.

The chain employs TRBV20-1 and TRBJ1-5, with D tentatively TRBD1 (6 bases). Trimming took off 3 bases at V and 10 bases at J, with 13 bases between the two ends. The CDR3 runs 12 residues. Germline CDR1 DFQATT, CDR2 SNEGSKA (reference sequence). CDR3 DNA: TGCAGTGCTAGTACCAGGGGCGGTCCCCAGCATTTT. It is translated as CSASTRGGPQHF.

The chain employs TRBV10-3 and TRBJ1-1; 9 bases align to TRBD1. The CDR3 consists of 13 residues. V was clipped by 10 bases and J by 4 bases; unmatched bases: 7. Germline CDR1 is ENHRY and CDR2 is SYGVKD. This CDR3 is CATLGDRVTEAFF. CDR3 coding DNA: TGTGCCACCCTGGGGGACAGGGTCACTGAAGCTTTCTTT.

This chain links TRBV27 with TRBJ1-2; 10 bases match TRBD1. The length of the CDR3 is 15 residues. CDR1 and CDR2 from the germline V gene are MNHEY and SMNVEV (reference sequence). J lost 2 bases, V lost 5 bases, and 5 bases had no gene match. CDR3 coding DNA: TGTGCCAGCAGTCCTCCGGGACAGGGGAACTATGGCTACACCTTC. Translated: CASSPPGQGNYGYTF.

This clone was observed a few times. The chain joins TRBV10-3 to TRBJ1-1; 8 bases fit TRBD1. J lost 0 bases, V lost 3 bases, and 3 bases had no gene match. CDR3 length equals 15 residues. Germline CDR1 is ENHRY and CDR2 is SYGVKD. DNA for the CDR3: TGTGCCATCAGTGACGGACAGGGCGTGAACACTGAAGCTTTCTTT. Translation: CAISDGQGVNTEAFF.

J is TRBJ1-5 and V is TRBV28; D is unresolved. The ends were cut back, 0 bases at V and 2 bases at J, with 8 bases in the middle. The CDR3 spans 15 residues. Germline CDR1 is MDHEN and CDR2 is SYDVKM. CDR3 region: CASSLWGGGNQPQHF. CDR3 DNA sequence: TGTGCCAGCAGTTTATGGGGAGGAGGCAATCAGCCCCAGCATTTT. Combining the CDR3 with reference TRBV28 and TRBJ1-5 gives the whole variable domain DVKVTQSSRYLVKRTGEKVFLECVQDMDHENMFWYRQDPGLGLRLIYFSYDVKMKEKGDIPEGYSVSREKKERFSLILESASTNQTSMYLCASSLWGGGNQPQHFGDGTRLSIL.

The chain recombines TRBV3-1 (or the pseudogene TRBV3-2) with TRBJ2-3; 8 bases align to TRBD1. This CDR3 spans 17 amino acids. In germline, CDR1 is LGHDT, CDR2 YNNKEL (reference sequence). V lost 0 bases, J lost 7 bases, and 12 bases stayed unmatched. The CDR3 DNA reads TGTGCCAGCAGCCAAGATTTAGGACAGGGAGAAACGAATACGCAGTATTTT. Translating gives CASSQDLGQGETNTQYF.

V gene TRBV6-5 combines with J gene TRBJ2-5, with a tentative D call TRBD1 (6 bases). Germline assignment: CDR1 MNHEY and CDR2 SVGAGI. CDR3 length: 13 residues. The V end was cut by 4 bases, the J end by 2 bases, with 8 bases between. The CDR3 bases are TGTGCCAGCAGTTGGGACAAACAAGAGACCCAGTACTTC. Its protein product is CASSWDKQETQYF.

The V gene is TRBV5-1, the J gene TRBJ2-3; 14 bases map to TRBD2. The CDR3 runs 19 residues. After removal of 3 bases from V and 1 base from J, the junction contained 10 bases not matched to a gene. CDR1 and CDR2 from the germline V gene are SGHRS and YFSETQ. CDR3 DNA: TGCGCCAGCAGCTCCCGACTAGCGGGAGGGCCGTCTCGCACAGATACGCAGTATTTT. This sequence encodes CASSSRLAGGPSRTDTQYF.

The chain couples TRBV5-1 to TRBJ1-1, with 7 positions matching TRBD1. This CDR3 contains 14 residues. Trimming removed 3 bases from V and 8 bases from J; junction bases left unmatched: 10. Germline CDR1 and CDR2: SGHRS and YFSETQ. CDR3 sequence reads: CASSSRDRAEEAFF. Here the CDR3 DNA reads TGCGCCAGCAGCTCCCGTGACAGGGCGGAAGAAGCTTTCTTT.

This clone has just one count. The gene calls are TRBV2 and TRBJ1-4, with 8 bases fitting TRBD1. The germline V gene has CDR1 SNHLY and CDR2 FYNNEI. Trimming at V came to 8 bases and at J to 8 bases, leaving 13 bases not matched to a gene. CDR3 size: 15 residues. In DNA form, the CDR3 reads TGTGCCAGCCTGCGTGGAGGACAGGGTCGAGAAAAACTGTTTTTT. Amino acid sequence: CASLRGGQGREKLFF.

The chain employs TRBV5-1 and TRBJ1-4; D call uncertain. The CDR3 covers 14 residues. The germline gives CDR1 SGHRS, CDR2 YFSETQ. V dropped 4 bases and J dropped 7 bases, with 14 bases sitting between them. The CDR3 bases are TGCGCCAGCAGCCAAGACACCGGCAGTGAAAAACTGTTTTTT. This codes for CASSQDTGSEKLFF.

This chain uses TRBV28 with TRBJ2-1; perhaps TRBD2 as D (6 bases). Trimming shortened V by 5 bases and J by 5 bases, and 13 bases separated the two germline ends. The CDR3 has 14 amino acids. The germline CDR1 and CDR2 sequences are MDHEN and SYDVKM. CDR3 residues: CASSLLTRNNEQFF. In nucleotides, the CDR3 is TGTGCCAGCAGTCTATTGACTAGGAACAATGAGCAGTTCTTC.

V is TRBV19 and J is TRBJ2-3, with 7 bases identical to TRBD2. Per germline, CDR1 LNHDA and CDR2 SQIVND (reference sequence). The trim removed 3 bases at V and 1 base at J, leaving 1 base unmatched. The CDR3 has 14 amino acids. The CDR3 region has the DNA TGTGCCAGTAGTATTACTAGCGGCACAGATACGCAGTATTTT. It yields the protein CASSITSGTDTQYF.

The V and J genes are TRBV9 and TRBJ1-2, with TRBD1 as a possible D gene (6 bases). CDR3 size: 13 residues. V was trimmed by 3 bases and J by 4 bases, leaving 10 bases between them. Germline V CDR1 and CDR2: SGDLS, YYNGEE. The CDR3 reads CASSGDNVYGYTF. The CDR3 DNA follows: TGTGCCAGCAGCGGGGACAACGTCTATGGCTACACCTTC.

This clone appeared a single time. The rearrangement uses TRBV12-5 and TRBJ1-2, with no clear D. Germline V gene data show CDR1 as LGHNT and CDR2 as FRNRAP. CDR3 length: 14 amino acids. Trimming removed 4 bases from V and 4 bases from J, with 13 bases in between. CDR3 in amino acids: CASGSDPGLYGYTF. CDR3 bases: TGTGCTAGTGGTTCCGACCCCGGACTCTATGGCTACACCTTC. The complete variable domain, with remaining parts taken from reference TRBV12-5 and TRBJ1-2, reads DARVTQTPRHKVTEMGQEVTMRCQPILGHNTVFWYRQTMMQGLELLAYFRNRAPLDDSGMPKDRFSAEMPDATLATLKIQPSEPRDSAVYFCASGSDPGLYGYTFGSGTRLTVV.